The 32 T cell receptor beta chains below come from one sample, sequenced in a study of patients and donors after allogeneic stem cell transplantation (dated by TCRdb to the early 2020s). Library creation used RT-PCR. These reads were obtained on a NextSeq 550. In-frame beta chains were kept once TCRdb had trimmed the public reads at Q25 with fastp and called clones with MiXCR. Rows matching on CDR3 protein sequence are summarized as one entry with the most common DNA and genes. The sample yields 160,000 or so distinct CDR3 sequences; approximately 24% were counted once. The ten largest make up about 24% of the sample. Sequencing used blood, either unsorted or a sorted T cell fraction (not recorded which). The receptors come from a human donor who was either an allogeneic HSCT recipient or a stem cell or donor lymphocyte infusion donor (not recorded which). It is not recorded whose cells these are; they may come from a transplant donor.

This clonotype was picked up one time. Its ends do not fully match the called genes, so a read error is possible. The CDR3 nucleotides are TGCAGTGCTAGGCTTAACGTCGGACCAGCCTACGAGCAGGACTTC. This codes for CSARLNVGPAYEQDF. The gene calls are TRBV20-1 and TRBJ2-7; no firm D call. Germline CDR1 DFQATT, CDR2 SNEGSKA (reference sequence). The CDR3 sequence is 15 residues long.

This clonotype was found a few times. The gene calls are TRBV14 and TRBJ2-2, with a tentative D call TRBD1 (6 bases). CDR3 length equals 19 residues. V shed 0 bases and J shed 1 base, with 18 bases lying between them. Germline V gene lookup returns CDR1 SGHDN and CDR2 FVKESK. DNA of the CDR3: TGTGCCAGCAGCCAAGATTTAAGGACAGCCCTCGAGAACACCGGGGAGCTGTTTTTT. Encoded protein: CASSQDLRTALENTGELFF.

This chain joins TRBV3-1 and TRBJ2-1; 8 nucleotides match TRBD2. CDR3 length: 17 amino acids. Trimming cost V 0 bases and J 6 bases; bases outside gene matches: 10. Germline CDR1 LGHDT, CDR2 YNNKEL (reference sequence). CDR3 nucleotides: TGTGCCAGCAGCCAAGATCTTCGGACTAGCACCTTCAATGAGCAGTTCTTC. It translates to CASSQDLRTSTFNEQFF.

The chain couples TRBV24-1 to TRBJ2-5, with 9 nucleotides matching TRBD1. The germline gives CDR1 KGHDR, CDR2 SFDVKD. CDR3 length equals 18 residues. V lost 2 bases and J lost 2; bases outside the gene matches: 11. CDR3 sequence: CATSDSAWDREGQETQYF. The CDR3 nucleotides read TGTGCCACCAGTGATTCTGCCTGGGACAGGGAGGGACAAGAGACCCAGTACTTC.

The sample holds a few counts of this clonotype. The gene calls are TRBV5-1 and TRBJ2-4; no firm D call. The CDR3 runs 11 residues. V was clipped by 4 bases and J by 9 bases, with 8 bases between them. Germline V gene data show CDR1 as SGHRS and CDR2 as YFSETQ. The CDR3 here is CASSAEGIQYF. In DNA, the CDR3 is TGCGCCAGCAGCGCTGAAGGCATTCAGTACTTC.

The chain employs TRBV10-3 and TRBJ2-3, with 9 positions matching TRBD1. CDR1 is ENHRY and CDR2 is SYGVKD in the germline V gene. The CDR3 has 18 amino acids. With 7 bases clipped from V and 2 bases from J, the junction kept 16 bases outside the gene matches. In DNA form, the CDR3 reads TGTGCCATCACCTTCCCAAATGGGACAGGGCCGAACACAGATACGCAGTATTTT. This encodes CAITFPNGTGPNTDTQYF.

In its sample, this clonotype was seen a few times. The V and J genes are TRBV15 and TRBJ2-7; 7 bases line up with TRBD1. V was clipped by 4 bases and J by 4 bases; unmatched bases: 4. Germline CDR1 and CDR2: LNHNV and YYDKDF (reference sequence). This CDR3 is built from 13 residues. The CDR3 is CATSTGQSYEQYF. For the CDR3, the DNA is TGTGCCACCAGCACGGGACAGTCTTACGAGCAGTACTTC.

This chain joins TRBV12-3 or TRBV12-4 and TRBJ2-1, with 9 bases fitting TRBD2. Trimming took 2 bases from V and 4 from J; bases not matched to a gene: 9. This CDR3 spans 17 amino acids. The DNA of the CDR3 is TGTGCCAGCAGTTTAAGTTTCCTAGCGGGAAGGTACAATGAGCAGTTCTTC. Encoded protein: CASSLSFLAGRYNEQFF.

There are many counts of this clonotype. V is TRBV12-3 or TRBV12-4 and J is TRBJ1-1, with 7 bases that match TRBD1. The J segment lost 7 bases and the V segment lost 5 bases, leaving 10 bases of the junction unmatched. The CDR3 contains 14 residues. The CDR3 is CASSTAGTEDEAFF. The CDR3 DNA sequence: TGTGCCAGCAGTACCGCCGGGACAGAAGATGAAGCTTTCTTT.

This clonotype was seen a few times. The chain has TRBV13 and TRBJ2-3; D call uncertain. The CDR3 length is 13 residues. Between the trimmed V and J ends, which lost 5 bases and 5 bases, there was a span of 11 bases. Germline CDR1 PRHDT, CDR2 FYEKMQ (reference sequence). This CDR3 reads CASSAPSEDTQYF. DNA of the CDR3: TGTGCCAGCAGCGCGCCATCCGAAGATACGCAGTATTTT.

This clonotype was seen more than once but under ten times. The chain joins TRBV7-9 to TRBJ1-5; no reliable D call. The CDR3 length is 13 residues. CDR1 is SEHNR and CDR2 is FQNEAQ in the germline V gene (reference sequence). V was cut by 5 bases and J by 4 bases, with 9 bases left in between. The CDR3 sequence is CASSLERNQPQHF. CDR3 in DNA: TGTGCCAGCAGCCTCGAAAGAAATCAGCCCCAGCATTTT.

The genes are TRBV13 and TRBJ2-2; D not certain. There are 16 residues in the CDR3. The V end lost 2 bases, the J end lost 0 bases, and 10 bases lay between the germline ends. The V gene's germline CDR1 is PRHDT and CDR2 FYEKMQ (reference sequence). The CDR3 nucleotides are TGTGCCAGCAGCTTATCCTGGCAAACGAACACCGGGGAGCTGTTTTTT. Amino acid sequence: CASSLSWQTNTGELFF.

The V call is TRBV6-5, the J call TRBJ2-2; a possible D gene is TRBD2 (6 bases). Germline assignment: CDR1 MNHEY and CDR2 SVGAGI. V gave up 2 bases and J gave up 3 bases, with 7 bases separating them. The CDR3 sequence is 14 residues long. The CDR3 reads CASSYGGYTGELFF. DNA for the CDR3: TGTGCCAGCAGTTACGGGGGGTACACCGGGGAGCTGTTTTTT.

This rearrangement joins TRBV7-2 to TRBJ1-6; D unclear. Looked up from germline, CDR1 is SGHTA and CDR2 is FQGNSA. V was clipped by 5 bases and J by 3 bases, with 14 bases between them. The CDR3 extends over 16 amino acids. CDR3 nucleotides: TGTGCCAGCAGCGCGATGGAGAACTTCTATAATTCACCCCTCCACTTT. As protein: CASSAMENFYNSPLHF.

There are a few counts of this clonotype. The chain combines TRBV18 with TRBJ2-5, with D possibly called TRBD1 or TRBD2 (5 bases each). Germline V gene sequence: CDR1 KGHSH, CDR2 LQKENI. The CDR3 has 16 amino acids. V lost 4 bases and J 5 bases, leaving 20 bases between the germline ends. In DNA, the CDR3 is TGTGCCAGCTCACTCCCGGGACCCCGAAGTGGGGAGACCCAGTACTTC. Its translation: CASSLPGPRSGETQYF.

The V gene is TRBV5-1, the J gene TRBJ2-1, with D possibly TRBD1 on 5 matching bases. This CDR3 has 14 amino acids. The germline V gene has CDR1 SGHRS and CDR2 YFSETQ. The ends were cut back, 1 base at V and 5 bases at J, with 10 bases in the middle. The CDR3: CASSLKQAHNEQFF. The CDR3 region has the DNA TGCGCCAGCAGCTTGAAACAGGCCCACAATGAGCAGTTCTTC.

The chain employs TRBV7-9 and TRBJ2-1; possible D gene TRBD2, 5 bases. The CDR3 consists of 15 residues. From germline, CDR1 is SEHNR and CDR2 FQNEAQ (reference sequence). V was clipped by 2 bases and J by 7 bases, with 15 bases between them. The CDR3 DNA reads as TGTGCCAGCAGCTTACAAGTTAGCGCGATGAATGAGCAGTTCTTC. It yields the protein CASSLQVSAMNEQFF.

The sample holds many counts of this clonotype. The genes are TRBV20-1 and TRBJ2-7; either TRBD1 or TRBD2 may fit D (5 bases each). V gave up 5 bases and J gave up 5 bases, with 16 bases separating them. CDR1 is DFQATT, CDR2 SNEGSKA, per germline (reference sequence). The CDR3 contains 13 residues. The CDR3: CSAAGTPDHEQYF. In nucleotides, the CDR3 is TGCAGTGCTGCCGGGACGCCGGACCACGAGCAGTACTTC.

A few counts support this clonotype. The chain employs TRBV7-9 and TRBJ2-1; 9 nucleotides agree with TRBD2. The CDR3 totals 16 residues. Germline lookup yields CDR1 SEHNR and CDR2 FQNEAQ (reference sequence). J was trimmed by 1 base and V by 6 bases; bases with no gene match: 7. The CDR3 reads CASRPSAGGSYNEQFF. CDR3 bases: TGTGCCAGCAGGCCATCAGCGGGGGGTTCCTACAATGAGCAGTTCTTC. The variable domain in full, completed from reference TRBV7-9 and TRBJ2-1, reads DTGVSQNPRHKITKRGQNVTFRCDPISEHNRLYWYRQTLGQGPEFLTYFQNEAQLEKSRLLSDRFSAERPKGSFSTLEIQRTEQGDSAMYLCASRPSAGGSYNEQFFGPGTRLTVL.

This chain uses TRBV7-9 with TRBJ2-1; 12 bases are shared with TRBD2. This CDR3 region has 14 residues. V shed 4 bases and J 6 bases; nucleotides not matched to a gene: 1. Germline CDR1 and CDR2: SEHNR and FQNEAQ (reference sequence). CDR3 protein: CASSSSGRVNEQFF. The DNA for the CDR3 is TGTGCCAGCAGCTCTAGCGGGAGGGTCAATGAGCAGTTCTTC.

V and J are TRBV14 and TRBJ2-7, with D unresolved. Germline lookup yields CDR1 SGHDN and CDR2 FVKESK. Trimming cost V 3 bases and J 7 bases, with 16 bases left between them. The CDR3 extends over 14 amino acids. CDR3 DNA sequence: TGTGCCAGCAGCCACCCGGAGCGCTGGGGAGAGCAGTACTTC. Protein: CASSHPERWGEQYF.

The chain is built from TRBV5-1 and TRBJ2-3; 9 bases agree with TRBD1. CDR3 length: 16 amino acids. The germline CDR1 and CDR2 sequences are SGHRS and YFSETQ. The junction had 6 bases not matched to a gene; V was cut back by 4 bases and J by 0 bases. The CDR3 DNA follows: TGCGCCAGCAGCCCCCGGACAGGGGATAGCACAGATACGCAGTATTTT. Its translation is CASSPRTGDSTDTQYF.

The sample holds a few counts of this clonotype. The chain combines TRBV5-1 with TRBJ2-2, with 8 nucleotides matching TRBD2. CDR3 length equals 14 residues. With 4 bases clipped from V and 8 bases from J, the junction kept 7 bases outside the gene matches. The germline V gene encodes CDR1 SGHRS and CDR2 YFSETQ. The DNA for the CDR3 is TGCGCCAGCAGCACCGGACTAGCAGCGGGGGAGCTGTTTTTT. Encoded protein: CASSTGLAAGELFF.

The chain employs TRBV9 and TRBJ2-3; TRBD2 matches 12 bases. The length of the CDR3 is 15 residues. V trimming: 6 bases; J trimming: 4 bases; junction bases outside the gene matches: 6. Germline V gene data show CDR1 as SGDLS and CDR2 as YYNGEE. CDR3 nucleotides: TGTGCCAGCACCCCTAGCGGGGGGGCAGCAGATACGCAGTATTTT. Protein: CASTPSGGAADTQYF.

The chain has TRBV20-1 and TRBJ2-2; tentatively, D is TRBD2 (6 bases). The length of the CDR3 is 14 residues. CDR1 and CDR2 (germline): DFQATT, SNEGSKA (reference sequence). The V end lost 3 bases, the J end lost 7 bases, and 15 bases lay between the germline ends. CDR3 region: CSARASGFGGELFF. The CDR3 DNA reads as TGCAGTGCTAGGGCCAGCGGGTTTGGCGGGGAGCTGTTTTTT.

The table lists this clonotype with a few counts. The V gene is TRBV5-1, the J gene TRBJ2-7; the D gene is possibly TRBD1 (6 bases). The V gene's germline CDR1 is SGHRS and CDR2 YFSETQ. The CDR3 runs 13 residues. Trimming removed 7 bases at V and 2 bases at J, with 13 bases between. The CDR3 bases are TGCGCCAGCGCGAGCAGGGGACCCTACGAGCAGTACTTC. Translation: CASASRGPYEQYF.

This clonotype was observed at least ten times. This chain joins TRBV12-5 and TRBJ1-5, with TRBD1 as a possible D gene (6 bases). This CDR3 contains 15 residues. Trimming pared 7 bases from V and 0 bases from J, leaving 13 bases between. Looked up from germline, CDR1 is LGHNT and CDR2 is FRNRAP. The CDR3 region has the DNA TGTGCTAGTGCCCTCGGGACACTTAGCAATCAGCCCCAGCATTTT. Its protein product is CASALGTLSNQPQHF.

The V call is TRBV4-1, the J call TRBJ2-2; D is perhaps TRBD1 (5 bases). The CDR3 is 13 amino acids. Looked up from germline, CDR1 is MGHRA and CDR2 is YSYEKL. The V and J ends lost 5 bases and 6 bases respectively, with 10 bases between them. CDR3 sequence reads: CASSADSAGELFF. CDR3 nucleotide sequence: TGCGCCAGCAGCGCAGACAGTGCCGGGGAGCTGTTTTTT.

The rearrangement uses TRBV5-1 and TRBJ1-1, with D unclear. The CDR3 runs to 13 residues. The germline V gene encodes CDR1 SGHRS and CDR2 YFSETQ. Trimming cost V 5 bases and J 1 base, with 9 bases left between them. The CDR3 coding sequence is TGCGCCAGCAGGGGCGCGGGGAACACTGAAGCTTTCTTT. Its protein product is CASRGAGNTEAFF.

The chain links TRBV5-1 to TRBJ2-7, with 12 bases lining up with TRBD1. Germline-derived CDR1 and CDR2 are SGHRS and YFSETQ. With 0 bases clipped from V and 3 bases from J, the junction kept 7 bases outside the gene matches. The CDR3 extends over 17 amino acids. The chain's CDR3 is CASSLAVGTGGIYEQYF. The CDR3 DNA reads as TGCGCCAGCAGCTTGGCCGTTGGGACAGGGGGCATCTACGAGCAGTACTTC. Full variable domain (outside the CDR3, taken from reference TRBV5-1 and TRBJ2-7): KAGVTQTPRYLIKTRGQQVTLSCSPISGHRSVSWYQQTPGQGLQFLFEYFSETQRNKGNFPGRFSGRQFSNSRSEMNVSTLELGDSALYLCASSLAVGTGGIYEQYFGPGTRLTVT.

The V and J genes are TRBV12-3 or TRBV12-4 and TRBJ1-2, with D hard to call. This CDR3 is built from 14 residues. V was cut by 8 bases and J by 3 bases, with 16 bases left in between. CDR3 sequence: CASGDQSRDYGYTF. CDR3 sequence (DNA): TGTGCCAGCGGTGACCAGTCACGGGACTATGGCTACACCTTC.

The chain has TRBV5-1 and TRBJ1-2; D is unresolved. Trimming removed 0 bases at V and 6 bases at J, with 12 bases between. The CDR3 length is 14 residues. In germline, CDR1 is SGHRS, CDR2 YFSETQ. CDR3 residues: CASSLDKGLDGYTF. Here the CDR3 DNA reads TGCGCCAGCAGCTTGGACAAGGGTTTGGATGGCTACACCTTC.